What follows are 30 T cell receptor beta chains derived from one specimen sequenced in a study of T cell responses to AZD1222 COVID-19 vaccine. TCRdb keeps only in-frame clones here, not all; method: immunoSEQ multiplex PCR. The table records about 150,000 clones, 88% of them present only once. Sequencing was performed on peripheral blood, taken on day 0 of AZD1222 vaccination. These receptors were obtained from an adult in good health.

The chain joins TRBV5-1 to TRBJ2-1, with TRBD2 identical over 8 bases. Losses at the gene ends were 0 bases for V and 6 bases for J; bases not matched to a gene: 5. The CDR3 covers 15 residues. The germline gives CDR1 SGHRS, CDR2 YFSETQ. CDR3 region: CASSLEVAGPNEQFF. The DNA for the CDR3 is TGCGCCAGCAGCTTGGAGGTAGCGGGGCCCAATGAGCAGTTCTTC. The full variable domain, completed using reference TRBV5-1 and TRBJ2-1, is KAGVTQTPRYLIKTRGQQVTLSCSPISGHRSVSWYQQTPGQGLQFLFEYFSETQRNKGNFPGRFSGRQFSNSRSEMNVSTLELGDSALYLCASSLEVAGPNEQFFGPGTRLTVL.

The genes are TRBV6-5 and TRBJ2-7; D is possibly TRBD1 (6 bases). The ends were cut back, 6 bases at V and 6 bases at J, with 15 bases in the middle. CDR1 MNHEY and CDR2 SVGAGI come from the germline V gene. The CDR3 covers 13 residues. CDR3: CASRTGLLAEQYF. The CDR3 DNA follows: TGTGCCAGCAGGACAGGACTTCTTGCCGAGCAGTACTTC.

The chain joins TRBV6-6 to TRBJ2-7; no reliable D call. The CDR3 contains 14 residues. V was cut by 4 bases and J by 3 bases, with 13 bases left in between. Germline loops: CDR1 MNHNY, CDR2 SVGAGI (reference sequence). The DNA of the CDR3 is TGTGCCAGCAGTTCCCCCGAGGACGGCTACGAGCAGTACTTC. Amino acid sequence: CASSSPEDGYEQYF.

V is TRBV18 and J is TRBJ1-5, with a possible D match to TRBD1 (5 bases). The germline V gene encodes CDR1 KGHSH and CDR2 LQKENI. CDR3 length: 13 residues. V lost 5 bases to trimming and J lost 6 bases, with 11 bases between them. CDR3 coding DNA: TGTGCCAGCTCAGGGACGGTGGGTCAGCCCCAGCATTTT. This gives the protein CASSGTVGQPQHF.

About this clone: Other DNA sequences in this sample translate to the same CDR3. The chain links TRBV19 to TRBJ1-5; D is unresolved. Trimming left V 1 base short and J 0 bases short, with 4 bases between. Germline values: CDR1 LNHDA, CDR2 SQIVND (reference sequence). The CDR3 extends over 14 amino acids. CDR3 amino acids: CASSIGGSNQPQHF. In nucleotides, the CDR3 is TGTGCCAGTAGTATAGGGGGTAGCAATCAGCCCCAGCATTTT. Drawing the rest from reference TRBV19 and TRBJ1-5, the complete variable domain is DGGITQSPKYLFRKEGQNVTLSCEQNLNHDAMYWYRQDPGQGLRLIYYSQIVNDFQKGDIAEGYSVSREKKESFPLTVTSAQKNPTAFYLCASSIGGSNQPQHFGDGTRLSIL.

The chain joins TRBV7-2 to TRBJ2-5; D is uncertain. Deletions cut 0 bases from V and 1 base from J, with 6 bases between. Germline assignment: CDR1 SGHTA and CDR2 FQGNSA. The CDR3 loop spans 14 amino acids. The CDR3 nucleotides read TGTGCCAGCAGCTTAGCGGGTGGCCAAGAGACCCAGTACTTC. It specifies CASSLAGGQETQYF.

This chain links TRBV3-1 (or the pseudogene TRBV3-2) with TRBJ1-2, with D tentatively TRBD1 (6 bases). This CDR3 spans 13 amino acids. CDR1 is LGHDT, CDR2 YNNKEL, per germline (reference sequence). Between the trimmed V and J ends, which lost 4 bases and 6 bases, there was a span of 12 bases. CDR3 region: CASSLETGNGYTF. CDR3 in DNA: TGTGCCAGCAGCCTTGAAACAGGGAATGGCTACACCTTC.

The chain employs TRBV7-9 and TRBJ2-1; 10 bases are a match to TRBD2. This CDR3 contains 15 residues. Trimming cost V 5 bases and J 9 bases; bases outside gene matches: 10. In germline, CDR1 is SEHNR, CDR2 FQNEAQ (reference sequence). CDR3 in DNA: TGTGCCAGCAGCCCCAGCGGGGGGGCCTTTGGTGAGCAGTTCTTC. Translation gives CASSPSGGAFGEQFF.

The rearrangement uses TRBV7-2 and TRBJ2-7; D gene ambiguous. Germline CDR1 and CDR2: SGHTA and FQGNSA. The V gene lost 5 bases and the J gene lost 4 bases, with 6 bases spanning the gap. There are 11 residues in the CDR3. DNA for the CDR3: TGTGCCAGCAGCCAGAAATACGAGCAGTACTTC. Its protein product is CASSQKYEQYF.

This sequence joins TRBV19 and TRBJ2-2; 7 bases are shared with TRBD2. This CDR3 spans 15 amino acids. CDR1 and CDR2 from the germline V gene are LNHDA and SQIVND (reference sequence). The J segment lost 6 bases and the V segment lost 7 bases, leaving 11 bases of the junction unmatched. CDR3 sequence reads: CASTPAGTTPGELFF. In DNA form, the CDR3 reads TGTGCCAGTACTCCCGCTGGGACTACCCCCGGGGAGCTGTTTTTT. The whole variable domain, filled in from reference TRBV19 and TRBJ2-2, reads DGGITQSPKYLFRKEGQNVTLSCEQNLNHDAMYWYRQDPGQGLRLIYYSQIVNDFQKGDIAEGYSVSREKKESFPLTVTSAQKNPTAFYLCASTPAGTTPGELFFGEGSRLTVL.

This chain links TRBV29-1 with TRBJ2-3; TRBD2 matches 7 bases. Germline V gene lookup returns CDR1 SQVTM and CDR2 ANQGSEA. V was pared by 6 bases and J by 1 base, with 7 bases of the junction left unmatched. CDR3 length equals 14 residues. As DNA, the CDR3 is TGCAGCGTGGTGCCACGGGGGGGCACAGATACGCAGTATTTT. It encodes CSVVPRGGTDTQYF.

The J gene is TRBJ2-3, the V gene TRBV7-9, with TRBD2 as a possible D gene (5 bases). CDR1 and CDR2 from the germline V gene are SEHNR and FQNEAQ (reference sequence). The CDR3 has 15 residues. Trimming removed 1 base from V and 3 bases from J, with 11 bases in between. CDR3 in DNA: TGTGCCAGCAGCTTAGGGAGCGGATATACAGATACGCAGTATTTT. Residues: CASSLGSGYTDTQYF.

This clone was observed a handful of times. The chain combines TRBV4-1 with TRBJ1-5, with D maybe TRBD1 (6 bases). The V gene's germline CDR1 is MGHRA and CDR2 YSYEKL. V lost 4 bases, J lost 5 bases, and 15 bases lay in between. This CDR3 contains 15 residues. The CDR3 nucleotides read TGCGCCAGCAGCCCCCTTCCGGGACAAGATCAGCCCCAGCATTTT. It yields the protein CASSPLPGQDQPQHF.

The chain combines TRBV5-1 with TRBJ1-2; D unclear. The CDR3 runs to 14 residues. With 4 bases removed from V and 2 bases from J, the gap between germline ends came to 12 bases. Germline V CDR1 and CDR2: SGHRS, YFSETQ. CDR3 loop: CASSPSGENYGYTF. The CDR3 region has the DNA TGCGCCAGCAGCCCGTCGGGCGAAAACTATGGCTACACCTTC. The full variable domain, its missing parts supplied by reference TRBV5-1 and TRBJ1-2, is KAGVTQTPRYLIKTRGQQVTLSCSPISGHRSVSWYQQTPGQGLQFLFEYFSETQRNKGNFPGRFSGRQFSNSRSEMNVSTLELGDSALYLCASSPSGENYGYTFGSGTRLTVV.

CDR3 sequence reads: CATGRGGTGELFF. The CDR3 nucleotides are TGTGCCACCGGCCGGGGGGGCACCGGGGAGCTGTTTTTT. The chain couples TRBV15 to TRBJ2-2; 8 bases align to TRBD2. The CDR3 length is 13 residues. From germline, CDR1 is LNHNV and CDR2 YYDKDF (reference sequence). With V trimmed by 8 bases and J by 4 bases, 3 bases remained unmatched. The entire variable domain, with the rest obtained from reference TRBV15 and TRBJ2-2, is as follows: DAMVIQNPRYQVTQFGKPVTLSCSQTLNHNVMYWYQQKSSQAPKLLFHYYDKDFNNEADTPDNFQSRRPNTSFCFLDIRSPGLGDTAMYLCATGRGGTGELFFGEGSRLTVL.

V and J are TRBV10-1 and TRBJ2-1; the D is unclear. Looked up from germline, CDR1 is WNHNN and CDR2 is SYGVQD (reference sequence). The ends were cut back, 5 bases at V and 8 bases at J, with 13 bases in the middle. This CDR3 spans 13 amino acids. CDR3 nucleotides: TGCGCCAGCAGTTTGCGGATCACAGATGAGCAGTTCTTC. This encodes CASSLRITDEQFF.

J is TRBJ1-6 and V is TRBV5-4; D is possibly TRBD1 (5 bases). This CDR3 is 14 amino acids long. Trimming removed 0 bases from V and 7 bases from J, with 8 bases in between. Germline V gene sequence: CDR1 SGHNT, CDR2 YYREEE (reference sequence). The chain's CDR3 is CASSLGQGNSPLHF. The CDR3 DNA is TGTGCCAGCAGCTTGGGCCAGGGAAATTCACCCCTCCACTTT.

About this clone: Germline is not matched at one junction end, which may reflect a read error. The CDR3 spells CASSQDTRTGTLF. Here the CDR3 DNA reads TGCGCCAGCAGCCAAGATACCCGTACAGGCACTCTCTTC. The genes are TRBV4-1 and TRBJ2-1; the D gene is possibly TRBD1 (5 bases). CDR1 is MGHRA, CDR2 YSYEKL, per germline. This CDR3 comprises 13 residues.

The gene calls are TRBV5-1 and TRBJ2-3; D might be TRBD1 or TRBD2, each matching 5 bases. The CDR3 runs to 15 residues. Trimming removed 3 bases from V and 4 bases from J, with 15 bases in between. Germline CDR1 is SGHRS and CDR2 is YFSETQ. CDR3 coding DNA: TGCGCCAGCAGCTACGGGACCTTGGGCGCAGATACGCAGTATTTT. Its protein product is CASSYGTLGADTQYF. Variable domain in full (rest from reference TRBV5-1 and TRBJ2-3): KAGVTQTPRYLIKTRGQQVTLSCSPISGHRSVSWYQQTPGQGLQFLFEYFSETQRNKGNFPGRFSGRQFSNSRSEMNVSTLELGDSALYLCASSYGTLGADTQYFGPGTRLTVL.

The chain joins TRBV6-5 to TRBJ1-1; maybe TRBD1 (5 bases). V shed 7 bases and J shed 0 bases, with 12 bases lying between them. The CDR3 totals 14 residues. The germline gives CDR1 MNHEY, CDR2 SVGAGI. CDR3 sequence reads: CASTQGAMNTEAFF. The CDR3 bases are TGTGCCAGCACCCAGGGAGCAATGAACACTGAAGCTTTCTTT.

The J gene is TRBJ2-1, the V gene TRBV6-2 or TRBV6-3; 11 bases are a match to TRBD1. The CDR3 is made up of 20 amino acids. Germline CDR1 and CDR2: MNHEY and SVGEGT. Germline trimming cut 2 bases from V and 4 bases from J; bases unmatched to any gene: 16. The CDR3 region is CASSYPGTGGSGGAYNEQFF. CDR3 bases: TGTGCCAGCAGTTACCCCGGGACAGGGGGAAGCGGGGGCGCTTACAATGAGCAGTTCTTC.

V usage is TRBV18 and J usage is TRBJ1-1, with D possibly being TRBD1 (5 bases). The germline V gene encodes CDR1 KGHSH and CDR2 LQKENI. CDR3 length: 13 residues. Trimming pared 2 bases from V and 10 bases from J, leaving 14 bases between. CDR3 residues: CASSPKEGLRAFF. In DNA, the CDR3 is TGTGCCAGCTCACCAAAAGAGGGGCTGAGAGCTTTCTTT.

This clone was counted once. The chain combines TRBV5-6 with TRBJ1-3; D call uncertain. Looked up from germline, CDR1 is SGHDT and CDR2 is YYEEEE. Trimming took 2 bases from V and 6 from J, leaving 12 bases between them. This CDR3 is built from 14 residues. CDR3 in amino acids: CASSLRGPANTIYF. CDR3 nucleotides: TGTGCCAGCAGCTTACGCGGGCCTGCAAACACCATATATTTT.

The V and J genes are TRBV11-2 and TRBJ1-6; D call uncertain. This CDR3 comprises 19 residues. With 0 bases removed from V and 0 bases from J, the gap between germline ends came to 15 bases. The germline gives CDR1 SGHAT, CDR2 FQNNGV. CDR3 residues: CASSLDISRATSYNSPLHF. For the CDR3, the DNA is TGTGCCAGCAGCTTAGATATCAGTAGGGCCACCTCCTATAATTCACCCCTCCACTTT.

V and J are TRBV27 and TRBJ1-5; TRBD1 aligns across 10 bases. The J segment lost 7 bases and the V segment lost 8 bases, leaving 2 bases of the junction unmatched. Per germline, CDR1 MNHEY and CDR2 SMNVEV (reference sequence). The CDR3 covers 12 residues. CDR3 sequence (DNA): TGTGCCAGCGGGACAGGGGACCAGCCCCAGCATTTT. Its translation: CASGTGDQPQHF.

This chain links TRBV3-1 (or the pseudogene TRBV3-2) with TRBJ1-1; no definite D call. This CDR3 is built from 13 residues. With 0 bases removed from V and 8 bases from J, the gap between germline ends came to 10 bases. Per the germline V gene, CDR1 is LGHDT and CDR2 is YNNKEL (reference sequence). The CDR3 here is CASSQDPRREAFF. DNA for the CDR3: TGTGCCAGCAGCCAAGACCCCAGGAGGGAAGCTTTCTTT.

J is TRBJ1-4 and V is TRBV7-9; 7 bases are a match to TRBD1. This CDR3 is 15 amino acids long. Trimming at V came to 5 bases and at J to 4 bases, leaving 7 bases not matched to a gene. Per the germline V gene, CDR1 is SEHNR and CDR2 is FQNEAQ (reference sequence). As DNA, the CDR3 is TGTGCCAGCAGCCCAGGGGCAGGGGGTAATGAAAAACTGTTTTTT. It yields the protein CASSPGAGGNEKLFF.

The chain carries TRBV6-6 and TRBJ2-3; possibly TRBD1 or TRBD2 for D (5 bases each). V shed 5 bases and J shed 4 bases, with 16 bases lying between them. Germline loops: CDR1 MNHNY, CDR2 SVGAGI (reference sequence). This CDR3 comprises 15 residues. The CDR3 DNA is TGTGCCAGCAGTCACGAGGGGAGTCAGGCAGATACGCAGTATTTT. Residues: CASSHEGSQADTQYF.

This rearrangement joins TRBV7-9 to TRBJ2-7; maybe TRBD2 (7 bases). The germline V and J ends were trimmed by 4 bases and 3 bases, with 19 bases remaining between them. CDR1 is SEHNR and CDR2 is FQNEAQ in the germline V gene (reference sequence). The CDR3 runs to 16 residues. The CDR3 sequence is CASSSDGGGRHYEQYF. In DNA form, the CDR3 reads TGTGCCAGCAGCTCCGACGGCGGGGGCCGGCACTACGAGCAGTACTTC.

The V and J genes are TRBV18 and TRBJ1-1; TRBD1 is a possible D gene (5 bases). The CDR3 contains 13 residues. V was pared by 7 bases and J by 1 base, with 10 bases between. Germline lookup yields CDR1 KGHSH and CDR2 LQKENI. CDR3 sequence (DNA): TGTGCCAGCTATTCAGGGAAGAACACTGAAGCTTTCTTT. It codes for CASYSGKNTEAFF. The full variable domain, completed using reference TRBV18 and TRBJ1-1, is NAGVMQNPRHLVRRRGQEARLRCSPMKGHSHVYWYRQLPEEGLKFMVYLQKENIIDESGMPKERFSAEFPKEGPSILRIQQVVRGDSAAYFCASYSGKNTEAFFGQGTRLTVV.